This passage covers 5 T cell receptor beta chains from one sample sequenced in a study of beta chain features in type 1 diabetes. Study-wide results and caveats: Among patients with Type 1 diabetes, TCRB CDR3s were moderately but significantly shorter in every one of the four CD4+ subsets.

Antigen specificity for these receptors is unknown. Reverse transcription of all isolated RNA meant that expressed TCRB transcripts were sequenced. Profiling relied on immunoSEQ multiplex PCR, and the TCRdb table lists in-frame clones only, not all of them. In the table there are approximately 250,000 clones, 20% to 25% of which are singletons. The sequencing input was naive CD4+ T cells from blood. Source of these receptors: a woman aged 30 to 39 with type 1 diabetes.

This clone was observed a handful of times. V and J are TRBV9 and TRBJ2-5, with D possibly matching TRBD1 (6 bases). The CDR3 covers 14 residues. The V and J ends lost 3 bases and 2 bases respectively, with 11 bases between them. Germline loops: CDR1 SGDLS, CDR2 YYNGEE. CDR3 sequence reads: CASSANGQQETQYF. As DNA, the CDR3 is TGTGCCAGCAGCGCTAATGGACAGCAAGAGACCCAGTACTTC.

This clone was found a few times. The CDR3 nucleotides are TGCAGCGTTGACGTAGCGGGGACCTACAATGAGCAGTTCTTC. Residues: CSVDVAGTYNEQFF. The V call is TRBV29-1, the J call TRBJ2-1; the match to TRBD2 covers 8 bases. The junction had 3 bases not matched to a gene; V was cut back by 3 bases and J by 2 bases. CDR3 size: 14 residues. Looked up from germline, CDR1 is SQVTM and CDR2 is ANQGSEA.

The V and J genes are TRBV30 and TRBJ2-7, with a possible D match to TRBD1 (6 bases). The CDR3 has 14 amino acids. CDR1 and CDR2 from the germline V gene are GTSNPN and SVGIG (reference sequence). Trimming pared 2 bases from V and 0 bases from J, leaving 11 bases between. The CDR3 is CAWSLDSPSYEQYF. The CDR3 region has the DNA TGTGCCTGGAGTTTGGACAGTCCCTCCTACGAGCAGTACTTC.

V is TRBV29-1 and J is TRBJ1-1; D is unresolved. V was shortened by 2 bases and J by 5 bases, with 12 bases between the two germline ends. In germline, CDR1 is SQVTM, CDR2 ANQGSEA. There are 13 residues in the CDR3. The CDR3 loop is CSVEKLIRTEAFF. CDR3 DNA sequence: TGCAGCGTTGAAAAACTGATACGGACTGAAGCTTTCTTT.

The chain joins TRBV29-1 to TRBJ1-2; 7 bases agree with TRBD1. V shed 2 bases, J shed 2 bases, and the junction held 5 bases outside the gene matches. Germline CDR1 is SQVTM and CDR2 is ANQGSEA. The CDR3 sequence is 14 residues long. CDR3 nucleotide sequence: TGCAGCGTTGAATCCGACAGGGCGAACTATGGCTACACCTTC. Translation: CSVESDRANYGYTF.